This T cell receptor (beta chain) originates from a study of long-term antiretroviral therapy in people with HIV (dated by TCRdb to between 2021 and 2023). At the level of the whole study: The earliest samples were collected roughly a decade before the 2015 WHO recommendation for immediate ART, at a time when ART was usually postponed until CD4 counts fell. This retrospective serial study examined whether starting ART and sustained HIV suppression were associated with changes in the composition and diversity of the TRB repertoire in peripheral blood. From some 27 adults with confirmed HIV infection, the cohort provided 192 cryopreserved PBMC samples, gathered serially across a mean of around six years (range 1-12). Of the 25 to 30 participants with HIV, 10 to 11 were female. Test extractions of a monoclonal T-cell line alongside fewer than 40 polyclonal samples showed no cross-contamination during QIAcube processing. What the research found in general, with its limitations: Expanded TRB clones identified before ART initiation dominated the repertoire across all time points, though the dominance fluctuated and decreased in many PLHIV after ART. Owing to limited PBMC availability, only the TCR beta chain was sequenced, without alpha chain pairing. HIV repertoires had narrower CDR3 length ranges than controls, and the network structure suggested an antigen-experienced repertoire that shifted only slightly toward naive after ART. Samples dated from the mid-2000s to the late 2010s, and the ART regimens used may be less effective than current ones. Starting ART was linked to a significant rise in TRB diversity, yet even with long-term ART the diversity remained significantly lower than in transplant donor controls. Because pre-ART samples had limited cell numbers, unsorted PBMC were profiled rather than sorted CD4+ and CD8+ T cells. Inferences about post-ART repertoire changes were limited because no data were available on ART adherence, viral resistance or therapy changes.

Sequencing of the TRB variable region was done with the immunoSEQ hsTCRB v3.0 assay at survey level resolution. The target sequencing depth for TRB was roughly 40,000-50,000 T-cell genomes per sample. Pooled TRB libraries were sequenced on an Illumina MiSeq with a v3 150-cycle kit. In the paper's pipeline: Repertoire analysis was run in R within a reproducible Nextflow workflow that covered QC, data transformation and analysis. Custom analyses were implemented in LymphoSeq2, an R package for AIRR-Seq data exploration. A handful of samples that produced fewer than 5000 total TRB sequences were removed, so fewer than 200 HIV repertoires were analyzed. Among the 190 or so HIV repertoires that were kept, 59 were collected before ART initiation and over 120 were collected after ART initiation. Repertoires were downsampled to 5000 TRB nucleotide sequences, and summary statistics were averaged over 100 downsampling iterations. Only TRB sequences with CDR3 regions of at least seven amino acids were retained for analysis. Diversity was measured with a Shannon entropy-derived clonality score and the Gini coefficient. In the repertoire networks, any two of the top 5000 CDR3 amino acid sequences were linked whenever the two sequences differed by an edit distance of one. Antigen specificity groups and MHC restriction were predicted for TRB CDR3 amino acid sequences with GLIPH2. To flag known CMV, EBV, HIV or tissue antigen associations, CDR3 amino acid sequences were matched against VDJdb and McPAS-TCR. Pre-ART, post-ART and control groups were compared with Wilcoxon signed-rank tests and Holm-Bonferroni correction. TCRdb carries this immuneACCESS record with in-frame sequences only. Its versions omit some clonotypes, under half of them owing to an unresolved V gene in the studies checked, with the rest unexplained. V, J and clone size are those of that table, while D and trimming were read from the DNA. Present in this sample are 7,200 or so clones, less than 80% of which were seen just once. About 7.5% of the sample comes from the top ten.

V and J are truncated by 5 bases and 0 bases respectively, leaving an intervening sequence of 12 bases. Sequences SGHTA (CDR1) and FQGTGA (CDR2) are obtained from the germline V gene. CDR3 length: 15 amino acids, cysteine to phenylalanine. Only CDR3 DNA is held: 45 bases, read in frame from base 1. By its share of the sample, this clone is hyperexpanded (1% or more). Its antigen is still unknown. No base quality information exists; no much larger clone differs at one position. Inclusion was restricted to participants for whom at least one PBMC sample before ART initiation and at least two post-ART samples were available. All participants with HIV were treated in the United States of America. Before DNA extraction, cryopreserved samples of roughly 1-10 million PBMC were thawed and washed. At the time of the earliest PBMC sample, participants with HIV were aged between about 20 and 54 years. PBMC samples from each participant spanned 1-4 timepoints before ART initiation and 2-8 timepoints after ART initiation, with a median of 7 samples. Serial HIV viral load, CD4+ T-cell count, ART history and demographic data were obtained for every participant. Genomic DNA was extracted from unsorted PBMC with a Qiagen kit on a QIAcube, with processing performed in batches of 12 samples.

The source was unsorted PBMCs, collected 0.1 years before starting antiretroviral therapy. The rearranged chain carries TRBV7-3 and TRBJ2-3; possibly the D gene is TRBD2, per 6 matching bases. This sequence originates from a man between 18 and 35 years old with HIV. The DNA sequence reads TGTGCCAGCAGCCGTCTAGCGAAGAGCACAGATACGCAGTATTTT. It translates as CASSRLAKSTDTQYF.